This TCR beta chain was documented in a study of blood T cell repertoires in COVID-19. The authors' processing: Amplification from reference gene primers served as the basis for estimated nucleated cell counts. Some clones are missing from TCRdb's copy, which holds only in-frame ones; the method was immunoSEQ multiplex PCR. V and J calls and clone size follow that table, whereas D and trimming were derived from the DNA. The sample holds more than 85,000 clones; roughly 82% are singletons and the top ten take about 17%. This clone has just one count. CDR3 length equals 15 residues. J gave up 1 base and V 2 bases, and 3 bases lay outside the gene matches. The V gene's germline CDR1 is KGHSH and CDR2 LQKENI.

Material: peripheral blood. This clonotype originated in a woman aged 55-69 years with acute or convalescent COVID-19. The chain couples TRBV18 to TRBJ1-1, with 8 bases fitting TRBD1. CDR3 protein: CASSPSTGGNTEAFF. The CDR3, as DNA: TGTGCCAGCTCACCAAGTACAGGGGGGAACACTGAAGCTTTCTTT. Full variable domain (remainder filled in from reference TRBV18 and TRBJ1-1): NAGVMQNPRHLVRRRGQEARLRCSPMKGHSHVYWYRQLPEEGLKFMVYLQKENIIDESGMPKERFSAEFPKEGPSILRIQQVVRGDSAAYFCASSPSTGGNTEAFFGQGTRLTVV.